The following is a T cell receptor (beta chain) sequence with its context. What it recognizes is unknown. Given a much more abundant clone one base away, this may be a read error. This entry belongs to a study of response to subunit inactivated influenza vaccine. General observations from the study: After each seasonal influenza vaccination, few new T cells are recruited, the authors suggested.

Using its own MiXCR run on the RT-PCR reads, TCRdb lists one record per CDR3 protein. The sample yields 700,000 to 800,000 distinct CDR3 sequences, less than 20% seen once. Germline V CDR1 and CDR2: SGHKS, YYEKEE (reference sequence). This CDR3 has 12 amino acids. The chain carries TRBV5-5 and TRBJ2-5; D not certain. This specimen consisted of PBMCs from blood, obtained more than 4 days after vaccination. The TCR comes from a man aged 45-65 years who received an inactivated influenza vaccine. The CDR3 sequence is CASSVDQEIQYF. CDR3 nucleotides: TGTGCCAGCAGCGTGGACCAAGAGATCCAGTACTTC.